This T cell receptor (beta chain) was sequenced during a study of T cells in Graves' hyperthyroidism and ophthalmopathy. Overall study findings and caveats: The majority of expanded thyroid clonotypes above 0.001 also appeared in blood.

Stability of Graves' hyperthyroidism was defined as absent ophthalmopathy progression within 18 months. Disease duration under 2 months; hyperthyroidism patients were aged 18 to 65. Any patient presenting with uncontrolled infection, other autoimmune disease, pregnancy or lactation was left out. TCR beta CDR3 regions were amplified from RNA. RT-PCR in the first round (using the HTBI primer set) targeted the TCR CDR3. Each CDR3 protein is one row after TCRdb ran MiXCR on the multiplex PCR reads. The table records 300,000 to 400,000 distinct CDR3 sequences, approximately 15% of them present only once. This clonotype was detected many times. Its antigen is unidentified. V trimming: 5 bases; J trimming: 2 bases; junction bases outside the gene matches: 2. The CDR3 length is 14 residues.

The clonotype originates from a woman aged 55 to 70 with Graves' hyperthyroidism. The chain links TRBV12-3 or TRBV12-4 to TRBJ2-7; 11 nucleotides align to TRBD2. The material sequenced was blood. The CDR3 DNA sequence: TGTGCCAGCAGTCCGGGACTAGCGGCCTACGAGCAGTACTTC. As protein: CASSPGLAAYEQYF.